This T cell receptor (beta chain) was captured by sequencing in a study of CD8+ T cells in alopecia areata. Extraction of RNA preceded its reverse transcription into cDNA, which served as the sequencing template. Produced via immunoSEQ multiplex PCR; TCRdb's table is partial and in-frame only. The profile shows approximately 210,000 clones, approximately 60% of them singletons. Between the trimmed V and J ends, which lost 1 base and 0 bases, there was a span of 13 bases. CDR1 is GTSNPN and CDR2 is SVGIG in the germline V gene (reference sequence). The CDR3 runs to 15 residues. This sample's treatment: oral pan-JAK inhibitor, 5-10 mg twice daily.

The TCR sequence derives from a human donor with alopecia areata. The sample here was CD4+ T cells sorted from blood, taken at week 4, from a patient treated with tofacitinib. This rearrangement joins TRBV30 to TRBJ2-7; D gene unclear. The CDR3 protein is CAWSGPPAYSYEQYF. In DNA form, the CDR3 reads TGTGCCTGGAGTGGTCCCCCGGCGTACTCCTACGAGCAGTACTTC.